This entry describes one TCR beta chain. These data belong to a study of blood T cell repertoires in COVID-19. Study as a whole: Acute and convalescent COVID-19 samples came from the United States, Italy and Spain.

Here immunoSEQ multiplex PCR was the method, and the copy in TCRdb shows in-frame clones only, minus some. Of 250,000 to 300,000 clones listed, around 89% are singletons. This CDR3 is built from 19 residues. Germline V gene data show CDR1 as SGHTA and CDR2 as FQGTGA. J lost 2 bases, V lost 5 bases, and 19 bases had no gene match. This sequence joins TRBV7-3 and TRBJ2-5, with 8 bases matching TRBD2. The sequence was obtained from a woman aged 40 to 49 with acute or convalescent COVID-19. Sequencing was carried out using peripheral blood. The CDR3 DNA reads as TGTGCCAGCAGCCGTGGTGGCGGGGGGCCACCGTTCGGTCAAGAGACCCAGTACTTC. This sequence encodes CASSRGGGGPPFGQETQYF.